This T cell receptor beta chain was sequenced for a study of brain T cells in children with intractable seizures (dated by TCRdb to about 2021). Context from the whole study: As a first screen for immune gene transcripts, resected brain tissue from 50 or so pediatric epilepsy surgery cases was run on a NanoString immunology panel. Among the approximately 12 selected surgery cases, eight also had pre-surgery blood sequenced, leaving four with brain tissue only.

The time point label here, explained by the study, means: resected brain tissue, or blood drawn just prior to surgery. Surgery cases with the highest brain T cell transcript signatures were selected for TCR beta chain sequencing of brain tissue and, where available, blood. Prior to surgery, the patients had been treated with at least one anti-epileptic drug. TCR-sequenced patients were children with drug-resistant epilepsy due to tuberous sclerosis complex, focal cortical dysplasia, Rasmussen encephalitis or hemimegalencephaly. Blood samples were drawn just before the epilepsy surgery. The Monarch genomic DNA purification kit was used to extract bulk genomic DNA from unsorted brain tissue and from whole blood. General findings and caveats noted by the study authors: The patients' HCMV serostatus was not known, and viral specificity was inferred solely from CDR3 sequence similarity. Because pre- and post-surgery blood were sequenced to different depths, clones absent from the pre-surgery sample may reflect undersampling.

The immunoSEQ assay was used to generate TCR beta chain sequences from genomic DNA. On the study's bioinformatics: CDR3 sequences that did not begin with the conserved framework cysteine at position 104 were removed manually. To get clonality, the normalized Shannon's Diversity Index was subtracted from one, giving values from 0 (maximal diversity) to 1 (oligoclonal). Chi-squared comparison-of-proportions tests assessed whether the same CDR3 differed in frequency between samples, such as brain versus blood. Public clonotypes were identified by searching immuneACCESS, and similarity to known antiviral clonotypes was assessed with the VDJdb browser. TCRdb took over this immuneACCESS table, retaining in-frame rearrangements with V and J assigned. Such tables are incomplete; in checked studies, under half of the missing clones stem from an unresolved V gene, and the remainder is unexplained. V, J and clone size reflect that table, while D and trimming were determined from the DNA. In this sample the table shows 55,000 to 80,000 clones, 95% to 96% of which occur a single time. More than 0.35% of the sample is taken by the ten largest.

Remarks on this clone: There is no known antigen for this receptor. No base quality information exists; no much larger clone differs at one position.

The sequence came from a boy younger than two with focal cortical dysplasia and intractable seizures. Sequencing used peripheral blood, obtained at surgery.

CDR3 protein: CASGRPRGTEQYF. At the DNA level, the sequence is TGTGCTAGTGGCCGGCCGCGGGGGACCGAGCAGTACTTC. Recombination joined TRBV12-5 with TRBJ2-7; 7 bases in between match TRBD2. The CDR3 sequence holds 13 residues, the cysteine and phenylalanine included. Just CDR3 DNA is preserved here, 39 bases in frame from base 1. Sequences LGHNT (CDR1) and FRNRAP (CDR2) are obtained from the germline V gene. Germline trimming: 6 bases from V, 6 bases from J; junction bases outside gene matches: 8.